This TCR beta chain was recovered during a study of cytomegalovirus exposure and HLA in healthy donors. The CDR3 has 15 residues. V lost 5 bases to trimming and J lost 4 bases; unmatched junction nucleotides: 6. CDR1 SGHVS and CDR2 FQNEAQ come from the germline V gene. Primers for the PCR totalled 60 Vbeta and 13 Jbeta. Here immunoSEQ multiplex PCR was the method, and the copy in TCRdb shows in-frame clones only, minus some. The sample carries 110,000 or so clones, 75% to 85% recorded once. The clonotype originates from a young man in good health and CMV-seronegative. Sequencing used PBMCs. This chain connects TRBV7-8 to TRBJ2-7; 12 nucleotides align to TRBD1. The CDR3 DNA reads TGTGCCAGCAGCCCGGGGACAGGGGGCTCTTACGAGCAGTACTTC. It specifies CASSPGTGGSYEQYF.